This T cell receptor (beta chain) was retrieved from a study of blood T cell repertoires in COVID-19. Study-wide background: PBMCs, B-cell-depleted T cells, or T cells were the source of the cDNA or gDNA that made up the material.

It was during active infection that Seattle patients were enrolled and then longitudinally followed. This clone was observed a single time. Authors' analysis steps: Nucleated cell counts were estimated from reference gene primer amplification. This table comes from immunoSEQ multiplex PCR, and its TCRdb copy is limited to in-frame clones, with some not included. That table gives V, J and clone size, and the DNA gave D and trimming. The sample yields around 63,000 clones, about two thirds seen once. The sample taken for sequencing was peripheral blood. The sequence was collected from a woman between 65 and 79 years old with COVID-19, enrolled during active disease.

This CDR3 reads CASSPLGTGGPGGTEAFF. DNA of the CDR3: TGTGCCAGCAGCCCGTTAGGGACAGGGGGGCCTGGAGGCACTGAAGCTTTCTTT. The chain combines TRBV3-1 (or the pseudogene TRBV3-2) with TRBJ1-1, with TRBD1 matching over 11 bases. CDR1 and CDR2 (germline): LGHDT, YNNKEL (reference sequence). CDR3 length equals 18 residues. V was clipped by 4 bases and J by 4 bases; unmatched bases: 14.